This TCR beta chain was observed in a study of OX40 agonist ivuxolimab in advanced cancers. Study details: Patients undergoing dose escalation presented with hepatocellular carcinoma, melanoma, renal cell or head and neck cancer. Findings and limits, study-wide: Partial responders treated at 0.1-3.0 mg/kg exhibited clonal expansion among the lowest measured. CD8+ T cells averaged more expanded clones than CD4+.

The method was immunoSEQ multiplex PCR; TCRdb's version includes in-frame clones alone and lacks a portion of them. The sample records 9,000 to 13,000 clones, approximately 80% being singletons. From germline, CDR1 is GTSNPN and CDR2 SVGIG (reference sequence). The CDR3 has 12 amino acids. V lost 5 bases and J lost 10, with 15 bases in between. Of note for this clone: Its antigen remains unknown.

This chain joins TRBV30 and TRBJ2-1, with a possible D match to TRBD1 (6 bases). Specimen: CD4+ or CD8+ T cells sorted from blood, collected in a trial of the OX40 agonist ivuxolimab. This receptor was obtained from an adult with an advanced solid tumor such as melanoma, head and neck, liver or kidney cancer. The CDR3 DNA follows: TGTGCCTGGGCGAAACAGGGTGGCGAGCAGTTCTTC. It yields the protein CAWAKQGGEQFF.